This record looks at one TCR beta chain sequence and its context. Sequencing was performed with immunoSEQ multiplex PCR; in TCRdb, only in-frame clones are kept and a portion is missing. The sample has around 270,000 clones, 80% to 90% seen once. These data belong to a study of blood T cell repertoires in COVID-19. Whole-study context: COVID-19 samples collected from the United States, Italy and Spain covered acute and convalescent phases.

The study drew participants aged about 18 to 90 years from approximately 25 US areas. In assigning cohorts, the study relied on participant-reported clinical history. Participants in the exposed group had met a COVID-19 case in the 2 weeks before joining the study. CDR3 size: 11 residues. V was pared by 7 bases and J by 4 bases, with 6 bases between. This chain uses TRBV12-3 or TRBV12-4 with TRBJ2-3; D is undetermined. Sequenced material: PBMCs or T cells enriched from blood (not recorded which). The source of this sequence is a woman between 40 and 55 years old who had been exposed to COVID-19. DNA for the CDR3: TGTGCCAGCACAATTTCAGATACGCAGTATTTT. Residues: CASTISDTQYF.